The 3 T cell receptor beta chains below were found in one sample sequenced in a study of T cell changes during pregnancy in multiple sclerosis. Clones were read by immunoSEQ multiplex PCR, and TCRdb kept only the in-frame ones, dropping some. The profile shows about 68,000 clones, about 89% of them singletons. This specimen consisted of peripheral blood, obtained in the second trimester of pregnancy. These receptors all come from a female donor with multiple sclerosis, enrolled in a pregnancy study.

A single count supports this clone. The chain employs TRBV7-2 and TRBJ1-5; the D gene is possibly TRBD1 (6 bases). This CDR3 is 15 amino acids long. With 1 base removed from V and 5 bases from J, the gap between germline ends came to 12 bases. Germline CDR1 reads SGHTA; CDR2 reads FQGNSA. CDR3 loop: CASSLEGVGDQPQHF. The DNA of the CDR3 is TGTGCCAGCAGCTTAGAGGGGGTAGGGGATCAGCCCCAGCATTTT.

This clone was counted a single time. The chain combines TRBV6-4 with TRBJ2-3; TRBD2 agrees at 9 bases. The trim removed 8 bases at V and 5 bases at J, leaving 17 bases unmatched. The germline CDR1 and CDR2 sequences are MRHNA and SNTAGT. CDR3 size: 17 residues. CDR3 protein: CASRLVGSSGVLDTQYF. In DNA, the CDR3 is TGTGCCAGCCGCCTAGTGGGTTCTAGCGGGGTGTTAGATACGCAGTATTTT.

V usage is TRBV19 and J usage is TRBJ1-1; 7 bases match TRBD1. Germline V gene sequence: CDR1 LNHDA, CDR2 SQIVND (reference sequence). The CDR3 consists of 17 residues. V lost 6 bases, J lost 0 bases, and 13 bases stayed unmatched. CDR3 residues: CASSSQQGRGLNTEAFF. DNA of the CDR3: TGTGCCAGTAGCTCACAACAGGGGAGAGGATTGAACACTGAAGCTTTCTTT. The entire variable domain, with the rest obtained from reference TRBV19 and TRBJ1-1, is as follows: DGGITQSPKYLFRKEGQNVTLSCEQNLNHDAMYWYRQDPGQGLRLIYYSQIVNDFQKGDIAEGYSVSREKKESFPLTVTSAQKNPTAFYLCASSSQQGRGLNTEAFFGQGTRLTVV.